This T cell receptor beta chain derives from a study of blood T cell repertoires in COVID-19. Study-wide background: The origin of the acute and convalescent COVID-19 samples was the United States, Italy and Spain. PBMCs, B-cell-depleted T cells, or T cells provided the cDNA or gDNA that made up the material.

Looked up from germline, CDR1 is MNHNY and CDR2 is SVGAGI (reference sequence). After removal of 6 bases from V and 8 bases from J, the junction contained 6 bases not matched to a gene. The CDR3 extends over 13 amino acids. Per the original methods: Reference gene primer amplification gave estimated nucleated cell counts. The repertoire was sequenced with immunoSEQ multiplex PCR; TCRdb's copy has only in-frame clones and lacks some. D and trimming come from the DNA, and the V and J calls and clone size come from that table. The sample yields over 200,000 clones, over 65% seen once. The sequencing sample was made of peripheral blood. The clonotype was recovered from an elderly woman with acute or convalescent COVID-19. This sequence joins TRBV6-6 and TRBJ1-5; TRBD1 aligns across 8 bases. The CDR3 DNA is TGTGCCAGCAGGGACAGGGAAGGAGAGCCCCAGCATTTT. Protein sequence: CASRDREGEPQHF.